This T cell receptor beta chain was captured by sequencing in a study of cytomegalovirus exposure and HLA in healthy donors. Vbeta (60) and Jbeta (13) primers were used in the PCR. Assay used: immunoSEQ multiplex PCR; TCRdb lists only in-frame clones, some missing. This sample carries approximately 150,000 clones, over 80% of them seen once, and the ten largest clones take roughly 1.9%. Germline-derived CDR1 and CDR2 are SGHNT and YYREEE (reference sequence). The CDR3 covers 12 residues. V was trimmed by 2 bases and J by 2 bases, leaving 4 bases between them. What was sequenced was PBMCs. The J gene is TRBJ1-2, the V gene TRBV5-4; D uncertain. This clonotype originated in a human donor in good health. CDR3 nucleotide sequence: TGTGCCAGCAGCTTATCAAACTATGGCTACACCTTC. Protein: CASSLSNYGYTF. Based on the CDR3 plus reference TRBV5-4 and TRBJ1-2, the full variable domain is ETGVTQSPTHLIKTRGQQVTLRCSSQSGHNTVSWYQQALGQGPQFIFQYYREEENGRGNFPPRFSGLQFPNYSSELNVNALELDDSALYLCASSLSNYGYTFGSGTRLTVV.